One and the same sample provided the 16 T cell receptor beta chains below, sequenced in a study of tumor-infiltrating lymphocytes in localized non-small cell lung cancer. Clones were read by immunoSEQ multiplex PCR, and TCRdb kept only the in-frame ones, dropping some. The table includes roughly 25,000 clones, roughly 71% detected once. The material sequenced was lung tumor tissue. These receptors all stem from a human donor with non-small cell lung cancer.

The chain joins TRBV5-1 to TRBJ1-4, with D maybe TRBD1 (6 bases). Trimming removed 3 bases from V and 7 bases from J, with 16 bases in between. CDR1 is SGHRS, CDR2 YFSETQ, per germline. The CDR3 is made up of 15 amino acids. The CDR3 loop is CASSSLGGPGEKLFF. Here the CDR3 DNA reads TGCGCCAGCAGCTCATTGGGGGGCCCTGGTGAAAAACTGTTTTTT.

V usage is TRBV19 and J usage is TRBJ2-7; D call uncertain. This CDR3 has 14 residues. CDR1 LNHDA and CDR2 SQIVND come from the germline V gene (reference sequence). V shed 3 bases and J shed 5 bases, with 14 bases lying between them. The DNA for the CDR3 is TGTGCCAGTAGTATTGACTCCCTCTTGAACGAGCAGTACTTC. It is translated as CASSIDSLLNEQYF.

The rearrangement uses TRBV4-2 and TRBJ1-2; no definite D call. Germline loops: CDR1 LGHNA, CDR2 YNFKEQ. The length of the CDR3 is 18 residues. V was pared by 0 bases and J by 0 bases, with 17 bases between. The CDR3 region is CASSQEWMVDKANYGYTF. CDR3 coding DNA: TGTGCCAGCAGCCAAGAATGGATGGTAGACAAAGCTAACTATGGCTACACCTTC.

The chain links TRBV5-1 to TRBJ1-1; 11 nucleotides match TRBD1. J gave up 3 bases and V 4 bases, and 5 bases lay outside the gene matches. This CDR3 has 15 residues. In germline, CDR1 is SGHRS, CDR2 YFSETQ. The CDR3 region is CASSARDRGYTEAFF. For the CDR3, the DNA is TGCGCCAGCAGCGCCCGGGACAGGGGGTACACTGAAGCTTTCTTT. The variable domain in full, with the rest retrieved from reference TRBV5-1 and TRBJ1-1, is KAGVTQTPRYLIKTRGQQVTLSCSPISGHRSVSWYQQTPGQGLQFLFEYFSETQRNKGNFPGRFSGRQFSNSRSEMNVSTLELGDSALYLCASSARDRGYTEAFFGQGTRLTVV.

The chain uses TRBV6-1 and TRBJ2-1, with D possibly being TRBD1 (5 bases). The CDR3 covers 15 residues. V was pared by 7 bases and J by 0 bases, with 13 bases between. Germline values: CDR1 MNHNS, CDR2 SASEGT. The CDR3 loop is CASTTVRPSYNEQFF. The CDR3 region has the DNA TGTGCCAGCACGACAGTGCGGCCCTCCTACAATGAGCAGTTCTTC.

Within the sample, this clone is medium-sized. The CDR3 sequence: CAILGPCTDTQYF. DNA for the CDR3: TGTGCCATTTTGGGGCCGTGCACAGATACGCAGTATTTT. The chain has TRBV5-3 and TRBJ2-3; D is perhaps TRBD1 (5 bases). TRBV5-3 qualifies as an ORF whose function is uncertain. V lost 9 bases to trimming and J lost 1 base, with 12 bases between them. CDR3 length: 13 amino acids.

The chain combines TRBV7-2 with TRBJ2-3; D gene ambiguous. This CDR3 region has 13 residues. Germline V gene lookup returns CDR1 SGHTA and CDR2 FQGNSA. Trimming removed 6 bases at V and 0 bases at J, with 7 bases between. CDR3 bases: TGTGCCAGCAGGAAGGCTAGCACAGATACGCAGTATTTT. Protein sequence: CASRKASTDTQYF.

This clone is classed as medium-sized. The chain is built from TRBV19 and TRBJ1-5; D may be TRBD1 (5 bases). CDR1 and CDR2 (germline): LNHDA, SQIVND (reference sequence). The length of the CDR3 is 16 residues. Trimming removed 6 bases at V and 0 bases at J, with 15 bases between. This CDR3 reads CASREDGGYSNQPQHF. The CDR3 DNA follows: TGTGCCAGTAGAGAGGATGGGGGATATAGCAATCAGCCCCAGCATTTT.

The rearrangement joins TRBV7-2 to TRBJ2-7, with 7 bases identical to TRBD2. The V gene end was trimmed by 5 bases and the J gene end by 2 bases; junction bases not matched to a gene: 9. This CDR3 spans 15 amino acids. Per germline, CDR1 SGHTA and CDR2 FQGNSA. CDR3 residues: CASSKRASGAYEQYF. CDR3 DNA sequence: TGTGCCAGCAGCAAGAGGGCTAGCGGAGCCTACGAGCAGTACTTC.

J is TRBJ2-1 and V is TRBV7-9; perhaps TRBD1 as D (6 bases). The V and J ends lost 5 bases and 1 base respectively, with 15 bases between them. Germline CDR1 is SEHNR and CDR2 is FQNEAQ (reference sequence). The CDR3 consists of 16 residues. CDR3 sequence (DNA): TGTGCCAGCAGCCTGGGACAAACTTCTTCCTACAATGAGCAGTTCTTC. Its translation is CASSLGQTSSYNEQFF. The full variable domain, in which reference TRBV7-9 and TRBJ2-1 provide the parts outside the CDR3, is DTGVSQNPRHKITKRGQNVTFRCDPISEHNRLYWYRQTLGQGPEFLTYFQNEAQLEKSRLLSDRFSAERPKGSFSTLEIQRTEQGDSAMYLCASSLGQTSSYNEQFFGPGTRLTVL.

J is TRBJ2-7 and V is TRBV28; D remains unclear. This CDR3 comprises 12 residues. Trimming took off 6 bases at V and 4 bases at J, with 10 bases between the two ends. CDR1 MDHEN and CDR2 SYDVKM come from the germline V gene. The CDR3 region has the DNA TGTGCCAGCAGAAAGGACGCTTACGAGCAGTACTTC. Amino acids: CASRKDAYEQYF.

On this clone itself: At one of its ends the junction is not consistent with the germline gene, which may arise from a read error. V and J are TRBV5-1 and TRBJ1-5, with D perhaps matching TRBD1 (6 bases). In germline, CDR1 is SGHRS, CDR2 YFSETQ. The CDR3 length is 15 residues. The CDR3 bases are TGTGCCAGCAGCTTCGGACAGTCCAGCAATCAGCCCCAGCATTTT. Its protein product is CASSFGQSSNQPQHF.

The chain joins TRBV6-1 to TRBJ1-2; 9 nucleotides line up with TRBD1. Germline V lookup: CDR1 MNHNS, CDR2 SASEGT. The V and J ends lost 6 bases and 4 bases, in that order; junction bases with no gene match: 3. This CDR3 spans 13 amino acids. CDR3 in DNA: TGTGCCAGCAGAGAGACAGGGGGCTATGGCTACACCTTC. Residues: CASRETGGYGYTF.

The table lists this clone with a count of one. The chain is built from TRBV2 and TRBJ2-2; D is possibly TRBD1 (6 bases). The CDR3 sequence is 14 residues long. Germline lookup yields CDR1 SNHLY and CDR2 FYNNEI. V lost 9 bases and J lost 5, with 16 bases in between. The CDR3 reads CASIWGPGTGELFF. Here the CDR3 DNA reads TGTGCCAGTATCTGGGGGCCGGGAACCGGGGAGCTGTTTTTT.

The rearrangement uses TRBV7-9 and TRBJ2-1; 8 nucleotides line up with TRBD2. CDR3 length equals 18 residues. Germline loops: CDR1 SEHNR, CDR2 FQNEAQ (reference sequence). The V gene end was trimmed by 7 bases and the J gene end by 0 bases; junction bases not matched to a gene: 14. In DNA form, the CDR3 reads TGTGCCAGCACCTTCGGGCTAGCGGGTCCAAGCTCCTACAATGAGCAGTTCTTC. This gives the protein CASTFGLAGPSSYNEQFF.

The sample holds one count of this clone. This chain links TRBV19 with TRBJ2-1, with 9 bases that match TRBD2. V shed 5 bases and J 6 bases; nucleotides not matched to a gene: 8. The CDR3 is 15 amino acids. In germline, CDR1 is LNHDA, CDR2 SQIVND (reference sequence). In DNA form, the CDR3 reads TGTGCCAGTAGTCTTTTCCTAGCGGGAACCAATGAGCAGTTCTTC. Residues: CASSLFLAGTNEQFF.